This T cell receptor beta chain was captured by sequencing in a study of T cell responses to AZD1222 COVID-19 vaccine. Second-dose intervals of approximately 4 or approximately 12 weeks were pooled. The CDR3 covers 13 residues. The germline V and J ends were trimmed by 4 bases and 2 bases, with 9 bases remaining between them. CDR1 SGHDT and CDR2 YYEEEE come from the germline V gene. A word on this clone: Antigen unknown.

Sequenced by immunoSEQ multiplex PCR; TCRdb stores in-frame clones only, minus some. The sample lists about 270,000 clones; about 94% were seen once. Study-level results: Spike-specific TCR breadth and depth went up after people got two AZD1222 doses. Nearly half of unique spike-specific TCRs reportedly avoided B.1.351 and B.1.1.7 mutated regions. The donor group comprised mostly white British people and more females; the analysis possibly underestimated clonal diversity.

This TCR was recovered from an adult who received the AZD1222 COVID-19 vaccine. This chain links TRBV5-6 with TRBJ1-2; D gene uncertain. The sample here was peripheral blood, taken 28 days after the second AZD1222 dose. The CDR3 sequence: CASSAGSNYGYTF. As DNA, the CDR3 is TGTGCCAGCAGCGCGGGCAGCAACTATGGCTACACCTTC.